One and the same sample provided the 31 T cell receptor beta chains below, sequenced in a study of a mutant IDH1 vaccine in newly diagnosed glioma. Antigens of these TCRs are unknown. Time point of the sample: week 5, during vaccination. Every single dose of the vaccine, 300 ug of mutant IDH1 20-mer peptide, came with topical imiquimod. Sequencing was performed with immunoSEQ multiplex PCR; in TCRdb, only in-frame clones are kept and a portion is missing. The data show nearly 35,000 clones, about four fifths seen once. Here the sequenced sample was PBMCs, taken from a glioma patient whose treatment included an IDH1 peptide vaccine. The receptor set was obtained from a man younger than 45 with glioma.

V is TRBV20-1 and J is TRBJ1-5; D is uncertain. The V gene's germline CDR1 is DFQATT and CDR2 SNEGSKA (reference sequence). V gave up 3 bases and J gave up 7 bases, with 7 bases separating them. The CDR3 runs to 11 residues. The CDR3 sequence is CSASREQPQHF. The CDR3, as DNA: TGCAGTGCTAGTCGGGAACAGCCCCAGCATTTT.

The rearrangement links TRBV29-1 to TRBJ2-2, with TRBD1 as a possible D gene (5 bases). V lost 3 bases and J lost 1, with 9 bases in between. CDR1 and CDR2 (germline): SQVTM, ANQGSEA. The length of the CDR3 is 14 residues. CDR3 amino acids: CSVDVQGNTGELFF. CDR3 in DNA: TGCAGCGTTGATGTCCAGGGGAACACCGGGGAGCTGTTTTTT.

The chain has TRBV5-4 and TRBJ1-2, with D possibly being TRBD1 (5 bases). This CDR3 contains 13 residues. The V gene lost 4 bases and the J gene lost 4 bases, with 11 bases spanning the gap. From germline, CDR1 is SGHNT and CDR2 YYREEE (reference sequence). CDR3: CASSHPDSYGYTF. Written as DNA, the CDR3 is TGTGCCAGCAGCCACCCCGACAGCTATGGCTACACCTTC.

The V and J genes are TRBV20-1 and TRBJ1-2; D remains ambiguous. V shed 5 bases and J shed 7 bases, with 11 bases lying between them. The CDR3 is made up of 11 amino acids. Per germline, CDR1 DFQATT and CDR2 SNEGSKA (reference sequence). This CDR3 reads CSAFGGRGYTF. The CDR3 DNA reads as TGCAGTGCTTTTGGCGGGCGTGGCTACACCTTC.

This sequence joins TRBV5-1 and TRBJ1-2; 8 nucleotides line up with TRBD1. The CDR3 extends over 14 amino acids. The V gene's germline CDR1 is SGHRS and CDR2 YFSETQ. V lost 0 bases and J lost 8; bases outside the gene matches: 6. The CDR3 is CASSLAGGAGGYTF. The DNA of the CDR3 is TGCGCCAGCAGCTTGGCAGGGGGCGCCGGCGGCTACACCTTC.

The V gene is TRBV19, the J gene TRBJ1-1; 10 nucleotides match TRBD1. The J segment lost 0 bases and the V segment lost 7 bases, leaving 8 bases of the junction unmatched. Germline CDR1 reads LNHDA; CDR2 reads SQIVND (reference sequence). CDR3 length: 16 amino acids. CDR3 bases: TGTGCCAGTACCCCGTTCGGGACAGGGGTGAACACTGAAGCTTTCTTT. Amino acid sequence: CASTPFGTGVNTEAFF.

The chain joins TRBV5-6 to TRBJ2-7, with a weak D call TRBD1 (6 bases). CDR1 SGHDT and CDR2 YYEEEE come from the germline V gene. Trimming stripped 4 bases from V and 6 bases from J, with 11 bases between. The CDR3 consists of 12 residues. This CDR3 is CASSRTGSEQYF. CDR3 DNA: TGTGCCAGCAGCAGAACAGGGAGCGAGCAGTACTTC.

J is TRBJ2-1 and V is TRBV29-1, with TRBD1 matching over 7 bases. The CDR3 spans 14 residues. From germline, CDR1 is SQVTM and CDR2 ANQGSEA. With V trimmed by 7 bases and J by 7 bases, 13 bases remained unmatched. This chain's CDR3 is CSASTTGTLNEQFF. The CDR3 DNA follows: TGCAGCGCCAGTACGACAGGGACCTTAAATGAGCAGTTCTTC.

This clone appeared a single time. CDR3 DNA sequence: TGTGCCAGTAACTCTTACCCGGGACAGGGGGACGGGCAGTACTTC. It specifies CASNSYPGQGDGQYF. V usage is TRBV2 and J usage is TRBJ2-7; 11 nucleotides align to TRBD1. The CDR3 consists of 15 residues. The V gene end was trimmed by 9 bases and the J gene end by 9 bases; junction bases not matched to a gene: 16. Germline loops: CDR1 SNHLY, CDR2 FYNNEI.

The chain combines TRBV7-8 with TRBJ2-7; tentative D call: TRBD2 (6 bases). The CDR3 is 13 amino acids. Germline-derived CDR1 and CDR2 are SGHVS and FQNEAQ. Trimming took off 2 bases at V and 7 bases at J, with 12 bases between the two ends. Here the CDR3 reads CASSLNQEGEQYF. The CDR3 DNA follows: TGTGCCAGCAGCTTAAATCAGGAGGGGGAGCAGTACTTC.

The chain recombines TRBV6-6 with TRBJ1-1; unclear D gene. Trimming took off 2 bases at V and 7 bases at J, with 14 bases between the two ends. Germline lookup yields CDR1 MNHNY and CDR2 SVGAGI (reference sequence). The CDR3 totals 14 residues. The CDR3 DNA reads as TGTGCCAGCAGTTACGCTTCCGTTTCAGGTGAAGCTTTCTTT. Amino acids: CASSYASVSGEAFF.

The V and J genes are TRBV27 and TRBJ1-2; maybe TRBD1 (5 bases). The CDR3 is made up of 17 amino acids. Looked up from germline, CDR1 is MNHEY and CDR2 is SMNVEV (reference sequence). V was pared by 6 bases and J by 7 bases, with 27 bases between. The CDR3 sequence is CASRKGDLAAWDGGYTF. CDR3 in DNA: TGTGCCAGCAGGAAAGGTGATCTGGCAGCCTGGGACGGTGGCTACACCTTC.

Only a few counts were recorded for this clone. This chain links TRBV5-5 with TRBJ2-1, with TRBD1 as a possible D gene (6 bases). The V end was cut by 2 bases, the J end by 3 bases, with 18 bases between. The germline gives CDR1 SGHKS, CDR2 YYEKEE (reference sequence). This CDR3 comprises 17 residues. Written as DNA, the CDR3 is TGTGCCAGCAGCTTTGAGATCCGGACAGCCAGCTACAATGAGCAGTTCTTC. It translates to CASSFEIRTASYNEQFF.

This clone was seen just once. The chain carries TRBV4-1 and TRBJ2-6, with 9 bases matching TRBD1. V lost 4 bases, J lost 3 bases, and 13 bases stayed unmatched. From germline, CDR1 is MGHRA and CDR2 YSYEKL. The CDR3 totals 19 residues. This CDR3 reads CASSPLQGAKLGGANVLTF. Written as DNA, the CDR3 is TGCGCCAGCAGCCCTTTACAGGGGGCGAAACTCGGTGGGGCCAACGTCCTGACTTTC.

V and J are TRBV11-2 and TRBJ2-7; 14 bases are shared with TRBD2. Per the germline V gene, CDR1 is SGHAT and CDR2 is FQNNGV. The CDR3 runs 19 residues. V lost 3 bases to trimming and J lost 1 base; unmatched junction nucleotides: 11. CDR3 DNA: TGTGCCAGCAGCTTGGCGACTAGCGGGAGGGTAATCTATTCCTACGAGCAGTACTTC. Residues: CASSLATSGRVIYSYEQYF. Looking up the rest from reference TRBV11-2 and TRBJ2-7 gives the full variable domain: EAGVAQSPRYKIIEKRQSVAFWCNPISGHATLYWYQQILGQGPKLLIQFQNNGVVDDSQLPKDRFSAERLKGVDSTLKIQPAKLEDSAVYLCASSLATSGRVIYSYEQYFGPGTRLTVT.

The V call is TRBV2, the J call TRBJ1-5, with 9 nucleotides matching TRBD1. V shed 7 bases and J 6 bases; nucleotides not matched to a gene: 7. The germline CDR1 and CDR2 sequences are SNHLY and FYNNEI. This CDR3 is built from 14 residues. The CDR3 loop reads CASTWTGVGQPQHF. CDR3 coding DNA: TGTGCCAGCACTTGGACAGGGGTCGGTCAGCCCCAGCATTTT.

The chain is built from TRBV6-5 and TRBJ1-4; D remains ambiguous. V gave up 6 bases and J gave up 7 bases, with 15 bases separating them. Germline CDR1 is MNHEY and CDR2 is SVGAGI. This CDR3 contains 14 residues. The CDR3 sequence is CASSTGGNGEKLFF. For the CDR3, the DNA is TGTGCCAGCAGCACGGGAGGAAACGGTGAAAAACTGTTTTTT.

The chain uses TRBV6-6 and TRBJ1-5; no clear D. This CDR3 is built from 16 residues. Trimming removed 2 bases at V and 4 bases at J, with 15 bases between. Germline V gene sequence: CDR1 MNHNY, CDR2 SVGAGI (reference sequence). The DNA for the CDR3 is TGTGCCAGCAGTTACGCCCTTTGGCGGGAAAATCAGCCCCAGCATTTT. Translating gives CASSYALWRENQPQHF.

The rearrangement uses TRBV20-1 and TRBJ1-1; D is undetermined. With 6 bases removed from V and 10 bases from J, the gap between germline ends came to 15 bases. The CDR3 extends over 11 amino acids. The germline V gene encodes CDR1 DFQATT and CDR2 SNEGSKA (reference sequence). The DNA of the CDR3 is TGCAGTGCGGCAACGGGGTTGGGAGCTTTCTTT. Protein sequence: CSAATGLGAFF.

The V call is TRBV5-1, the J call TRBJ2-7; 9 bases are a match to TRBD1. This CDR3 is built from 15 residues. V dropped 0 bases and J dropped 4; count of bases not matched to a gene: 5. Germline values: CDR1 SGHRS, CDR2 YFSETQ. In nucleotides, the CDR3 is TGCGCCAGCAGCTTGGGGGGACAGGGAACTTACGAGCAGTACTTC. It translates to CASSLGGQGTYEQYF. The entire variable domain, with the rest obtained from reference TRBV5-1 and TRBJ2-7, is as follows: KAGVTQTPRYLIKTRGQQVTLSCSPISGHRSVSWYQQTPGQGLQFLFEYFSETQRNKGNFPGRFSGRQFSNSRSEMNVSTLELGDSALYLCASSLGGQGTYEQYFGPGTRLTVT.

This chain connects TRBV19 to TRBJ2-1; D is uncertain. Per the germline V gene, CDR1 is LNHDA and CDR2 is SQIVND (reference sequence). V gave up 4 bases and J gave up 10 bases, with 8 bases separating them. CDR3 length equals 11 residues. This CDR3 reads CASSTTREQFF. In nucleotides, the CDR3 is TGTGCCAGTAGTACCACCCGGGAGCAGTTCTTC.

This clone showed up just a few times. The V and J genes are TRBV30 and TRBJ1-1, with D possibly TRBD1 on 6 matching bases. Trimming cost V 7 bases and J 4 bases, with 16 bases left between them. This CDR3 is built from 13 residues. Per germline, CDR1 GTSNPN and CDR2 SVGIG (reference sequence). CDR3 protein: CAYTTGGVTEAFF. The CDR3 DNA reads TGTGCCTACACGACAGGTGGAGTCACTGAAGCTTTCTTT.

This clone showed up just a few times. The CDR3 DNA reads TGTGCCAGTAAAGGAGGGCAGGGTACCGGGGAGCTGTTTTTT. Residues: CASKGGQGTGELFF. The rearrangement joins TRBV19 to TRBJ2-2; weak D call: TRBD2 (6 bases). Germline CDR1 is LNHDA and CDR2 is SQIVND (reference sequence). The CDR3 covers 14 residues. Trimming took 7 bases from V and 5 from J, leaving 14 bases between them.

The rearrangement joins TRBV5-1 to TRBJ2-3; the match to TRBD2 covers 11 bases. CDR1 and CDR2 from the germline V gene are SGHRS and YFSETQ. The CDR3 covers 15 residues. The J segment lost 6 bases and the V segment lost 2 bases, leaving 5 bases of the junction unmatched. CDR3 protein: CASSLTSGGFDTQYF. CDR3 DNA sequence: TGCGCCAGCAGCTTAACTAGCGGGGGCTTTGATACGCAGTATTTT. Complete variable domain (other parts from reference TRBV5-1 and TRBJ2-3): KAGVTQTPRYLIKTRGQQVTLSCSPISGHRSVSWYQQTPGQGLQFLFEYFSETQRNKGNFPGRFSGRQFSNSRSEMNVSTLELGDSALYLCASSLTSGGFDTQYFGPGTRLTVL.

This clone was picked up a small number of times. The J gene is TRBJ1-2, the V gene TRBV2; D ambiguous. Germline-derived CDR1 and CDR2 are SNHLY and FYNNEI. The CDR3 runs 13 residues. V shed 4 bases and J shed 5 bases, with 11 bases lying between them. This chain's CDR3 is CASSVTDFYGYTF. The CDR3 DNA is TGTGCCAGCAGTGTAACAGACTTTTATGGCTACACCTTC.

The rearrangement uses TRBV5-6 and TRBJ2-3; the D is unclear. Between the trimmed V and J ends, which lost 4 bases and 6 bases, there was a span of 15 bases. The germline CDR1 and CDR2 sequences are SGHDT and YYEEEE. This CDR3 spans 14 amino acids. The CDR3 spells CASSVPADADTQYF. DNA of the CDR3: TGTGCCAGCAGCGTACCGGCCGACGCTGATACGCAGTATTTT.

This clone was detected only once. The genes are TRBV19 and TRBJ2-2; the D is unclear. V lost 4 bases to trimming and J lost 5 bases, with 11 bases between them. Germline values: CDR1 LNHDA, CDR2 SQIVND (reference sequence). The CDR3 sequence is 14 residues long. The CDR3 DNA sequence: TGTGCCAGTAGTAGTAGGTTTTGGACCGGGGAGCTGTTTTTT. It specifies CASSSRFWTGELFF.

The genes are TRBV15 and TRBJ2-2; D perhaps matches TRBD1 (6 bases). The CDR3 is 15 residues long. The V gene lost 1 base and the J gene lost 3 bases, with 9 bases spanning the gap. Germline CDR1 is LNHNV and CDR2 is YYDKDF (reference sequence). The CDR3 DNA reads TGTGCCACCAGCAGAGTGGCAGGGGACACCGGGGAGCTGTTTTTT. Its protein product is CATSRVAGDTGELFF.

V gene TRBV6-1 combines with J gene TRBJ2-5; TRBD2 matches at 10 bases. Germline V lookup: CDR1 MNHNS, CDR2 SASEGT. V shed 0 bases and J 4 bases; nucleotides not matched to a gene: 8. CDR3 length: 17 amino acids. CDR3 sequence (DNA): TGTGCCAGCAGTGAAGCGACAGCGGGAGGGCCAGGAGAGACCCAGTACTTC. Amino acids: CASSEATAGGPGETQYF.

DNA of the CDR3: TGTGCCAGCAGCTCTGGAGGTACCATTCAGTACTTC. Its translation: CASSSGGTIQYF. The V gene is TRBV5-5, the J gene TRBJ2-4; perhaps TRBD2 as D (5 bases). Germline V gene sequence: CDR1 SGHKS, CDR2 YYEKEE (reference sequence). V was trimmed by 3 bases and J by 9 bases, leaving 10 bases between them. This CDR3 is 12 amino acids long.

V is TRBV27 and J is TRBJ2-3, with 11 bases matching TRBD2. Per germline, CDR1 MNHEY and CDR2 SMNVEV (reference sequence). The V gene end was trimmed by 7 bases and the J gene end by 2 bases; junction bases not matched to a gene: 17. The CDR3 loop spans 19 amino acids. CDR3 coding DNA: TGTGCCAGCAAACCTAGCGGGGGGACCGAAACAAAGATCACAGATACGCAGTATTTT. It is translated as CASKPSGGTETKITDTQYF.